These 11 T cell receptor beta chains share one sample of origin, sequenced in a study of tumor-infiltrating lymphocytes in primary liver carcinoma. Unsorted bulk tissue, about 17-33 mg of it, served as the source for co-extraction of RNA and DNA. Total RNA amounting to around 530 ng was the source from which TCR beta cDNA was made with a constant-region primer. ARM-PCR, slightly modified, supplied the TCR beta libraries through three nested multiplex PCR rounds. Running 9 to 10 cycles apiece, the first two PCR rounds relied on TRBV1-TRBV30 forward primers together with a C-beta reverse primer. TCRdb analysed the multiplex PCR reads with MiXCR anew, one entry per CDR3 protein. The profile shows tens of thousands of distinct CDR3 sequences, about 80% of them singletons. The sequencing sample was made of liver tumor tissue from sampling region 2. This sample's subset: tumor region T2, inferior pole. The receptors stem from a man aged 35 to 55 with primary liver carcinoma and hepatitis B virus infection.

With respect to this clonotype: Sequence at one end of the junction differs from germline and may be a read error. The chain combines TRBV6-1 with TRBJ2-3; tentative D call: TRBD2 (5 bases). CDR1 and CDR2 from the germline V gene are MNHNS and SASEGT. The CDR3 extends over 13 amino acids. The CDR3 loop reads CVSKYGRADTQYF. The CDR3 nucleotides are TGTGTCAGCAAGTATGGGAGAGCAGATACGCAGTATTTT.

A note on this clonotype: No conserved phenylalanine or tryptophan is present at the end of the CDR3, so a read error is the likely explanation. The genes are TRBV11-2 and TRBJ2-6; possibly TRBD2 for D (6 bases). The CDR3 extends over 16 amino acids. Germline assignment: CDR1 SGHAT and CDR2 FQNNGV. CDR3 nucleotides: TGTGCCAGCAGCTTATCGCGGGGTAGAGGGGCCAAAGTCCTGACTCTC. This translates into CASSLSRGRGAKVLTL.

This clonotype has a single count. A read error may explain this, as a much larger clone is one base away. The chain uses TRBV28 and TRBJ2-7; weak D call: TRBD2 (6 bases). Between the trimmed V and J ends, which lost 6 bases and 2 bases, there was a span of 14 bases. The CDR3 is 14 residues long. Germline CDR1 is MDHEN and CDR2 is SYDVKM. The CDR3: CASSRLADTYEQYF. The CDR3 DNA follows: TGTGCCAGCAGCCGTTTAGCGGATACCTACGAGCAGTACTTC.

This chain joins TRBV10-3 and TRBJ2-1; tentatively, D is TRBD2 (6 bases). The CDR3 has 14 residues. Looked up from germline, CDR1 is ENHRY and CDR2 is SYGVKD. Trimming took 6 bases from V and 10 from J, leaving 19 bases between them. The CDR3 sequence is CAIRVGRGKGEQFF. CDR3 nucleotide sequence: TGTGCCATCAGAGTCGGACGGGGGAAAGGCGAGCAGTTCTTC.

Regarding this clonotype: An end of the junction differs from the germline gene, which may be a read error. V is TRBV4-1 and J is TRBJ2-3, with D possibly being TRBD2 (6 bases). Germline loops: CDR1 MGHRA, CDR2 YSYEKL. The CDR3 length is 15 residues. The CDR3 region is CANSQDILALDTLYF. CDR3 DNA: TGCGCCAACAGCCAAGATATACTAGCTTTGGATACGCTGTATTTT.

The table lists this clonotype with a few counts. A much larger clone differs from this one at a single base, so this may be a read error. The J gene is TRBJ1-4, the V gene TRBV30; possible D gene TRBD1, 5 bases. Germline V gene lookup returns CDR1 GTSNPN and CDR2 SVGIG (reference sequence). The germline V and J ends were trimmed by 3 bases and 8 bases, with 13 bases remaining between them. The CDR3 totals 13 residues. The CDR3 spells CAWREWTTEKLFF. In DNA form, the CDR3 reads TGTGCCTGGAGGGAATGGACAACCGAAAAACTGTTTTTT.

In regard to this clonotype: The conserved final phenylalanine or tryptophan is absent from the CDR3, which likely points to a read error. No DNA is shown, since the ends of the CDR3 on it are uncertain; the CDR3 is the one TCRdb lists. The rearrangement links TRBV11-2 to TRBJ2-5. The CDR3 comprises 13 residues, both ends counted. CDR1 and CDR2 from the germline V gene are SGHAT and FQNNGV. The CDR3 reads CAGSLDFLETLYS.

Of note for this clonotype: The junction and the germline gene differ at one end; a read error may be behind it. The rearrangement joins TRBV4-1 to TRBJ2-5, with D perhaps matching TRBD1 (5 bases). Germline CDR1 MGHRA, CDR2 YSYEKL. This CDR3 has 15 amino acids. The CDR3 nucleotides read TGCGCTAGCAGCCCGGACCCTAGACAGCAAGAGACCCAGTACTTC. The encoded protein is CASSPDPRQQETQYF.

On this clonotype itself: One end of the junction is discordant with germline, which a read error may explain. The chain employs TRBV19 and TRBJ2-1, with a possible D match to TRBD2 (6 bases). Germline CDR1 and CDR2: LNHDA and SQIVND (reference sequence). This CDR3 is built from 17 residues. The CDR3 bases are TGTGCCAATAGTAGAGTAGCGGCCCGAGGCGCCTACAATGAGCAGTTCTTC. It encodes CANSRVAARGAYNEQFF.

This clonotype showed up many times. This rearrangement joins TRBV6-4 to TRBJ2-3; 10 bases align to TRBD2. Germline V lookup: CDR1 MRHNA, CDR2 SNTAGT. Trimming removed 0 bases from V and 0 bases from J; junction bases left unmatched: 0. This CDR3 region has 16 residues. CDR3 nucleotide sequence: TGTGCCAGCAGTGACTCGACTAGCGGGAGCACAGATACGCAGTATTTT. Translating gives CASSDSTSGSTDTQYF.

The chain combines TRBV29-1 with TRBJ1-1, with D uncertain. Germline CDR1 and CDR2: SQVTM and ANQGSEA. V was shortened by 8 bases and J by 7 bases, with 11 bases between the two germline ends. The CDR3 covers 10 residues. The CDR3 loop reads CSLLGIEAFF. CDR3 in DNA: TGCAGCCTTCTCGGCATTGAAGCTTTCTTT.